The present TCR beta chain was sequenced within a study of cytomegalovirus exposure and HLA in healthy donors (dated by TCRdb to the late 2010s). Study-level background: According to a later analysis, the roughly 130 validation repertoires were produced on the same platform as the approximately 690 repertoires of the first cohort. The study aimed to test whether signatures of past pathogen exposure could be identified by cataloging public T cell receptors. Along with the approximately 700-subject first cohort, a separate validation cohort of over a hundred different subjects was used. The study combined high-throughput TCR immunosequencing, statistical association of individual TCRs with disease status, and machine learning to predict cytomegalovirus infection status. Here is what the overall study found, with its caveats: A few of the identified cytomegalovirus-associated TCR beta chains were confirmed in vitro to be specific for cytomegalovirus antigens. Cytomegalovirus status was reported to be diagnosed by the classifier with high specificity and sensitivity in both the original and validation cohorts. The study gave a list of 150 to 200 TCR beta chains associated with cytomegalovirus. Most TCR sequences were seen in very few donors, while some public TCRs were found in many individuals. The validation cohort had no HLA typing available for a later analysis, so co-occurrence within that cohort was assessed over all 130 or so repertoires. The authors suggested that the approach could potentially be generalized to other disease states and immunological phenotypes. Of the cluster scores, approximately 94% were above 0 in a later analysis, which found that TCRs clustered in the first cohort also tended to co-occur in the 90 to 150 validation repertoires.

Concerning this clone: Which antigen it targets is not known. No base quality values were provided; no much bigger clone lies one nucleotide off.

The library was made by the immunoSEQ multiplex PCR assay. The source study handled its data this way. A statistical classification framework was developed to diagnose cytomegalovirus status using the catalog of TCR beta chain sequences. The immuneACCESS repertoire file appears here via TCRdb, limited to in-frame rearrangements. These files lack a portion of the clones; in checked studies, under half of the deficit traces to unresolved V genes, and the cause of the others is not known. Clonal size and the V and J genes are those of that table, whereas D and trimming came from the DNA. The sample table lists roughly 250,000 clones, approximately 86% of them with a count of one. The ten biggest clones cover around 1.2% of the sample. The CDR3 numbers 16 residues from cysteine through phenylalanine. Only the CDR3 DNA is retained, 48 bases long and in frame from the first base. From a lookup of the germline V gene, CDR1 and CDR2 are SGHVS and FNYEAQ. V is reduced by 1 base and J by 0 bases, leaving a spacing of 10 bases between them.

Donors formed part of the validation cohort, which comprised 120 or so subjects and was distinct from the first cohort of 670 or so subjects. This receptor was obtained from a woman aged 25 to 39 in good health and CMV-seropositive. The chain couples TRBV7-6 to TRBJ2-1, with no D gene named confidently. The sequenced sample consisted of PBMCs. The CDR3 has the sequence CASSLVRSSSYNEQFF. DNA sequence: TGTGCCAGCAGCTTAGTTCGGAGTAGCTCCTACAATGAGCAGTTCTTC.